This T cell receptor (beta chain) was identified during a study of a mutant IDH1 vaccine in newly diagnosed glioma. Study at large: Scheduled at week 35, visit V12 preceded visit V13, held at week 47.

There are a few counts of this clone. As yet, its antigen is unknown. The length of the CDR3 is 13 residues. Germline CDR1 and CDR2: SNHLY and FYNNEI. V was pared by 2 bases and J by 2 bases, with 7 bases between. Time point here: week 35, safety follow-up. With topical imiquimod, each dose of the vaccine consisted of 300 ug of mutant IDH1 20-mer peptide. Method: immunoSEQ multiplex PCR; TCRdb's copy keeps in-frame clones and lacks some. The repertoire holds tens of thousands of clones, approximately 80% seen once, with 5% to 7% in the top ten. This specimen was PBMCs, taken from a glioma patient whose treatment included an IDH1 peptide vaccine. The receptor was derived from a man aged 35 to 55 with glioma. V and J are TRBV2 and TRBJ2-7; no clear D gene. The CDR3 DNA sequence: TGTGCCAGCAGTGAACCCTTTGCCTACGAGCAGTACTTC. This gives the protein CASSEPFAYEQYF.